Listed below are T cell receptor beta chains from one sample, sequenced in a study of identical twins. MiXCR was run by TCRdb on the 5' RACE reads, yielding one entry per CDR3 protein. The sample contains fewer than 250,000 distinct CDR3 sequences, under 10% of which appear only once. The sample was also reused in another study, on yellow fever vaccine responses in identical twins.

Sequenced input: memory (CD45RO+) T cells sorted from blood. The receptors were sampled from a young woman in good health. Both conserved end residues are part of each CDR3. A D gene is named only where the DNA matches it firmly. Clone size, where shown, is once, few, many, or a class for clones that have expanded.

D: .
V: TRBV6-1
J: TRBJ1-1
size: few
DNA: TGTGCCAGCAATCACGATCGACAGATCCCGAACACTGAAGCTTTCTTT
CDR3: CASNHDRQIPNTEAFF

D: .
V: TRBV7-2
J: TRBJ1-3
size: .
DNA: TGTGCCAGCAGCCCCCGGGCGGGAAACACCATATATTTT
CDR3: CASSPRAGNTIYF

D: .
V: TRBV5-1
J: TRBJ1-4
size: .
DNA: TGCGCCAGCAGCCCGATGGGCAGGGATGGTGAAAAACTGTTTTTT
CDR3: CASSPMGRDGEKLFF

D: .
V: TRBV28
J: TRBJ2-3
size: few
DNA: TGTGCCAGCAGTCCAGGGACTCACCCACAGGATACGCAGTATTTT
CDR3: CASSPGTHPQDTQYF

D: .
V: TRBV20-1
J: TRBJ1-5
size: few
DNA: TGCAGTGCTCAGGGAAGGGGCCTAAGGGGGCAGCCCCAGCATTTT
CDR3: CSAQGRGLRGQPQHF

D: .
V: TRBV7-9
J: TRBJ2-5
size: many
DNA: TGTGCCAGCAGCCCTAAAGATCAAGAGACCCAGTACTTC
CDR3: CASSPKDQETQYF

D: .
V: TRBV25-1
J: TRBJ2-5
size: few
DNA: TGTGCCAGCAGTGATTCGAACACGGGTAAAGAGACCCAGTACTTC
CDR3: CASSDSNTGKETQYF

D: TRBD1
V: TRBV5-1
J: TRBJ1-5
size: many
DNA: TGCGCCAGCAGCCTGGGACAGTCTAGCAATCAGCCCCAGCATTTT
CDR3: CASSLGQSSNQPQHF

D: .
V: TRBV15
J: TRBJ2-2
size: few
DNA: TGTGCCACCAGCAGAGATATGAGGTACCCCGGGGAGCTGTTTTTT
CDR3: CATSRDMRYPGELFF

D: TRBD1
V: TRBV5-1
J: TRBJ2-2
size: many
DNA: TGCGCCAGCAGCTTCCGACAGGGGGCCGGGGAGCTGTTTTTT
CDR3: CASSFRQGAGELFF

D: .
V: TRBV6-4
J: TRBJ2-6
size: .
DNA: TGTGCCAGCAGCGAAGGGTCGTCTGGGGCCAACGTCCTGACTTTC
CDR3: CASSEGSSGANVLTF

D: .
V: TRBV7-2
J: TRBJ2-2
size: .
DNA: TGTGCCAGCAGCTCCAAGTTTGGGGGTGCCGGGGAGCTGTTTTTT
CDR3: CASSSKFGGAGELFF

D: TRBD1
V: TRBV7-2
J: TRBJ2-1
size: .
DNA: TGTGCCAGCAGCTTAGTCGGGGACAGGGGAAATGAGCAGTTCTTC
CDR3: CASSLVGDRGNEQFF

D: TRBD1
V: TRBV28
J: TRBJ2-5
size: .
DNA: TGTGCCAGCACTCTAGGGACAGCAAGCCAAGAGACCCAGTACTTC
CDR3: CASTLGTASQETQYF

D: .
V: TRBV28
J: TRBJ2-7
size: many
DNA: TGTGCCAGCAGTCAGAGGACGGGAGAGCAGTACTTC
CDR3: CASSQRTGEQYF

D: .
V: TRBV4-1
J: TRBJ2-4
size: .
DNA: TGCGCCAGCAGCCAAGAAATCGTCCAGGGAGTTCTAGCCAAAAACATTCAGTACTTC
CDR3: CASSQEIVQGVLAKNIQYF

D: TRBD1
V: TRBV5-1
J: TRBJ1-1
size: many
DNA: TGCGCCAGCAGCTTCGACAGGGTATCGTCTGAAGCTTTCTTT
CDR3: CASSFDRVSSEAFF

D: .
V: TRBV28
J: TRBJ1-4
size: few
DNA: TGTGCCAGCAGTTCCAACGATGCAACTAATGAAAAACTGTTTTTT
CDR3: CASSSNDATNEKLFF

D: TRBD1
V: TRBV5-1
J: TRBJ2-7
size: once
DNA: TGCGCCAGCAGCTTTACAGGGGAAGAGCAGTACTTC
CDR3: CASSFTGEEQYF

D: .
V: TRBV20-1
J: TRBJ2-5
size: few
DNA: TGCAGTGCTAGAGTTTACGGGGCAAGCCAAGAGACCCAGTACTTC
CDR3: CSARVYGASQETQYF

D: TRBD2
V: TRBV7-9
J: TRBJ2-5
size: medium-sized
DNA: TGTGCCAGCAGCCCCCGGACTAGCGGTTATCACCAAGAGACCCAGTACTTC
CDR3: CASSPRTSGYHQETQYF

D: .
V: TRBV15
J: TRBJ1-2
size: few
DNA: TGTGCCACCAGCAGAGGAGTGGACTATGGCTACACCTTC
CDR3: CATSRGVDYGYTF

D: TRBD1
V: TRBV15
J: TRBJ2-3
size: few
DNA: TGTGCCACCAGCACGCAGAGATGGGGACCGGGACAGGGGAGGGATACGCAGTATTTT
CDR3: CATSTQRWGPGQGRDTQYF

D: .
V: TRBV20-1
J: TRBJ2-7
size: .
DNA: TGCAGTGCTAGCTACGGACAGAAGACCTACGAGCAGTACTTC
CDR3: CSASYGQKTYEQYF

D: .
V: TRBV5-4
J: TRBJ2-1
size: few
DNA: TGTGCCAGCAGCTTGCTTCAGGTCTCCTACAATGAGCAGTTCTTC
CDR3: CASSLLQVSYNEQFF

D: .
V: TRBV9
J: TRBJ2-1
size: many
DNA: TGTGCCAGCAGCGTAGTACCGGGGTCCAATGAGCAGTTCTTC
CDR3: CASSVVPGSNEQFF

D: .
V: TRBV20-1
J: TRBJ1-1
size: few
DNA: TGCAGTCCACCCTCTGCCATGAACACTGAAGCTTTCTTT
CDR3: CSPPSAMNTEAFF